The T cell receptor beta chain under discussion was sequenced for a study of shared clonotypes between healthy human individuals. The study, taken as a whole, reports: A few donors held approximately 4.6% of naive CD4 clonotypes in common. Blood alone was sampled, and tissue repertoires likely differ.

CDR3 length: 17 amino acids. J was trimmed by 7 bases and V by 5 bases; bases with no gene match: 13. Germline V CDR1 and CDR2: SGHAT, FQNNGV. Sequencing used immunoSEQ multiplex PCR; TCRdb keeps in-frame clones, though not all of them. In the table there are 1,400,000 or so clones, 97% to 99% of which are singletons. Turning to this clone: Its antigen is currently unknown.

This clonotype was obtained from a young man in good health. The chain is built from TRBV11-2 and TRBJ2-1, with 11 bases lining up with TRBD2. Sequencing input: naive CD4+ T cells sorted from blood. The subset here: CD45RA+ positively selected. The DNA for the CDR3 is TGTGCCAGCAGCGCTATAAAATTAGCGGGAGGGCCAAATGAGCAGTTCTTC. It codes for CASSAIKLAGGPNEQFF.